A single sample is the source of the 10 T cell receptor beta chains below, sequenced in a study of tumor-infiltrating lymphocytes in localized non-small cell lung cancer. Sequenced by immunoSEQ multiplex PCR; TCRdb stores in-frame clones only, minus some. The sample lists around 10,000 clones; nearly 65% were seen once. The sequencing input was lung tumor tissue. These TCRs come from a human donor with non-small cell lung cancer.

This clone has more than one count but fewer than ten. The gene calls are TRBV7-9 and TRBJ1-2; D is possibly TRBD1 (6 bases). Trimming cost V 0 bases and J 5 bases, with 19 bases left between them. The CDR3 has 17 amino acids. Per the germline V gene, CDR1 is SEHNR and CDR2 is FQNEAQ (reference sequence). CDR3 region: CASSLAHIPTGRYGYTF. As DNA, the CDR3 is TGTGCCAGCAGCTTAGCTCATATTCCGACAGGCCGGTATGGCTACACCTTC.

The chain employs TRBV4-3 and TRBJ2-1; 14 nucleotides agree with TRBD2. Germline CDR1 is LGHNA and CDR2 is YSLEER. The CDR3 consists of 19 residues. V was clipped by 0 bases and J by 0 bases; unmatched bases: 4. The CDR3 sequence is CASSQEGLAGASSYNEQFF. For the CDR3, the DNA is TGCGCCAGCAGCCAAGAGGGACTAGCGGGGGCGAGCTCCTACAATGAGCAGTTCTTC.

This clone was recorded only once. The J gene is TRBJ1-4, the V gene TRBV14; the D gene is possibly TRBD1 (6 bases). Germline CDR1 and CDR2: SGHDN and FVKESK. The CDR3 runs to 16 residues. Between the trimmed V and J ends, which lost 0 bases and 8 bases, there was a span of 16 bases. The CDR3 spells CASSQEVGGLREKLFF. The CDR3 coding sequence is TGTGCCAGCAGCCAAGAAGTAGGGGGGCTTAGGGAAAAACTGTTTTTT.

The gene calls are TRBV18 and TRBJ2-3; 9 positions agree with TRBD2. This CDR3 spans 17 amino acids. Germline lookup yields CDR1 KGHSH and CDR2 LQKENI. V was clipped by 2 bases and J by 3 bases; unmatched bases: 9. The CDR3 nucleotides are TGTGCCAGCTCACCAGGACTGGTTAGCGGGGGAACAGATACGCAGTATTTT. It specifies CASSPGLVSGGTDTQYF. The full variable domain, rest sourced from reference TRBV18 and TRBJ2-3, is NAGVMQNPRHLVRRRGQEARLRCSPMKGHSHVYWYRQLPEEGLKFMVYLQKENIIDESGMPKERFSAEFPKEGPSILRIQQVVRGDSAAYFCASSPGLVSGGTDTQYFGPGTRLTVL.

V usage is TRBV11-2 and J usage is TRBJ2-2; 8 nucleotides match TRBD2. The CDR3 runs 17 residues. The V gene end was trimmed by 5 bases and the J gene end by 4 bases; junction bases not matched to a gene: 12. The germline CDR1 and CDR2 sequences are SGHAT and FQNNGV. CDR3 residues: CASSPGTSPTPTGELFF. CDR3 DNA: TGTGCCAGCAGCCCCGGGACTAGTCCGACCCCCACCGGGGAGCTGTTTTTT.

The genes are TRBV19 and TRBJ1-5, with 9 bases lining up with TRBD1. Germline values: CDR1 LNHDA, CDR2 SQIVND (reference sequence). This CDR3 comprises 14 residues. With V trimmed by 2 bases and J by 6 bases, 2 bases remained unmatched. Here the CDR3 reads CASSITGGPQPQHF. Here the CDR3 DNA reads TGTGCCAGTAGTATAACAGGGGGCCCTCAGCCCCAGCATTTT.

This chain uses TRBV10-1 with TRBJ2-1; TRBD2 aligns across 13 bases. Germline V CDR1 and CDR2: WNHNN, SYGVQD (reference sequence). The junction had 10 bases not matched to a gene; V was cut back by 8 bases and J by 12 bases. The CDR3 sequence is 14 residues long. The DNA for the CDR3 is TGCGCCAGCGGTACCACTAGCGGGGGGGCACTGCAGTTCTTC. This translates into CASGTTSGGALQFF.

The chain recombines TRBV7-2 with TRBJ1-1; perhaps TRBD1 as D (5 bases). CDR3 size: 14 residues. V was cut by 1 base and J by 5 bases, with 11 bases left in between. The germline CDR1 and CDR2 sequences are SGHTA and FQGNSA. This CDR3 reads CASSLVPGYTEAFF. CDR3 in DNA: TGTGCCAGCAGCTTAGTCCCAGGGTATACTGAAGCTTTCTTT.

J is TRBJ2-1 and V is TRBV6-1; no reliable D call. The CDR3 length is 15 residues. The germline V gene encodes CDR1 MNHNS and CDR2 SASEGT. Trimming shortened V by 3 bases and J by 0 bases, and 9 bases separated the two germline ends. The CDR3, as DNA: TGTGCCAGCAGTGAGGGTTGGAACTCCTACAATGAGCAGTTCTTC. Protein: CASSEGWNSYNEQFF.

Only a few counts were recorded for this clone. This chain joins TRBV19 and TRBJ2-4, with a tentative D call TRBD2 (5 bases). V gave up 3 bases and J gave up 9 bases, with 6 bases separating them. Germline loops: CDR1 LNHDA, CDR2 SQIVND (reference sequence). This CDR3 is built from 11 residues. CDR3 amino acids: CASSIGVIQYF. DNA of the CDR3: TGTGCCAGTAGTATCGGGGTCATTCAGTACTTC.